This is a list of T cell receptor beta chains from one sample in a study of CD8 T cells in Susac syndrome. In TCRdb, the immunoSEQ multiplex PCR reads were re-called with MiXCR into one record per CDR3 protein. In the table there are 150,000 to 250,000 distinct CDR3 sequences, about 95% of which are singletons. Sequencing input: CD4+ T cells from PBMCs. Receptors were obtained from a human donor with multiple sclerosis. The CDR3 runs from the conserved cysteine through the conserved F or W. A D gene is named only where the DNA matches it firmly. Clone size is not always given. Where it is, it says once, few, many or a class for expanded clones.

j_call,v_call,d_call,clone_size,cdr3_nt,cdr3_aa
TRBJ2-5,TRBV24-1,-,-,TGTGCCACCAGTGACCACGGGACCGTCGGGACCGGGGAGACCCAGTACTTC,CATSDHGTVGTGETQYF
TRBJ1-5,TRBV7-2,-,-,TGTGCCAGCAGCTTAGCCGGGACGGTGGATAATCAGCCCCAGCATTTT,CASSLAGTVDNQPQHF
TRBJ2-1,TRBV5-1,-,-,TGCGCCAGCAGCTTGGGGACACGACCAACCTACAATGAGCAGTTCTTC,CASSLGTRPTYNEQFF
TRBJ2-1,TRBV30,-,-,TGTGCCTGGACCCATGCCAACTCCTACAATGAGCAGTTCTTC,CAWTHANSYNEQFF
TRBJ2-1,TRBV11-3,-,-,TGTGCCAGCAGCCCCAGACTGAAGGCGACCTACAATGAGCAGTTCTTC,CASSPRLKATYNEQFF
TRBJ2-3,TRBV5-1,-,-,TGCGCCAGCAGCCCCCGCCGGACAGCGAGCACAGATACGCAGTATTTT,CASSPRRTASTDTQYF
TRBJ2-2,TRBV9,-,-,TGTGCCAGCAGCGTAGGCCTCCCGAACACCGGGGAGCTGTTTTTT,CASSVGLPNTGELFF
TRBJ1-2,TRBV20-1,-,once,TGCAGTGCCCCGGACCACTATGGCTACACCTTC,CSAPDHYGYTF
TRBJ1-1,TRBV12-3/TRBV12-4,TRBD1,-,TGTGCCAGCAGTCACCGGACAGGGGAGATGAACACTGAAGCTTTCTTT,CASSHRTGEMNTEAFF
TRBJ2-6,TRBV7-9,-,-,TGTGCCAGCAGCTTAACAGCAGGGTCTGGGGCCAACGTCCTGACTTTC,CASSLTAGSGANVLTF
TRBJ2-7,TRBV29-1,-,-,TGCAGCGTCCATACACTATCCTACGAGCAGTACTTC,CSVHTLSYEQYF
TRBJ2-1,TRBV3-1,-,-,TGTGCCAGCGGCCAAGAAGGGTACAATGAGCAGTTCTTC,CASGQEGYNEQFF
TRBJ2-3,TRBV30,-,-,TGTGCCTGGAGCCTTCGCCTAGCAGATACGCAGTATTTT,CAWSLRLADTQYF
TRBJ2-7,TRBV20-1,-,once,TGCAGTGCTAGGGGCAGGACGGGAACCTACGAGCAGTACTTC,CSARGRTGTYEQYF
TRBJ2-1,TRBV29-1,-,-,TGCAGCGTTGAAGAGAATAGGATCAATGAGCAGTTCTTC,CSVEENRINEQFF
TRBJ2-5,TRBV3-1,-,few,TGTGCCAGCAGCCAGGCTGGGAAAGAGACCCAGTACTTC,CASSQAGKETQYF
TRBJ2-1,TRBV6-1,TRBD2,-,TGTGCCAGCAGTGACAGCGGGGGAGTGGAGGGGGAGCAGTTCTTC,CASSDSGGVEGEQFF
TRBJ1-2,TRBV29-1,-,-,TGCAGCGTAAGAGACAGGCCCTTCGACTACACCTTC,CSVRDRPFDYTF
TRBJ2-3,TRBV25-1,-,-,TGTGCCAGCAAAGGGGGAGTAAGCACAGATACGCAGTATTTT,CASKGGVSTDTQYF
TRBJ1-1,TRBV29-1,-,-,TGCAGCGTTGCACACAGGCTGAACACTGAAGCTTTCTTT,CSVAHRLNTEAFF
TRBJ1-5,TRBV30,-,-,TGTGCCTGGAGTGTGGCAGCTAATCAGCCCCAGCATTTT,CAWSVAANQPQHF
TRBJ2-7,TRBV20-1,-,once,TGCAGTGCTAGCGGCCGCGGTGGAGTCGGGCACGAGCAGTACTTC,CSASGRGGVGHEQYF
TRBJ1-5,TRBV3-1,-,-,TGTGCCAGCAGCCGGTCCCAGGCAGGGCCACTCAATCAGCCCCAGCATTTT,CASSRSQAGPLNQPQHF
TRBJ2-3,TRBV15,TRBD2,-,TGTGCCACCAGCAGAGTTGTCGGTCTAGCGGGAGACGCAGATACGCAGTATTTT,CATSRVVGLAGDADTQYF
TRBJ1-2,TRBV28,TRBD1,-,TGTGCCAGCAGTAAACAGGGGAATGGCTACACCTTC,CASSKQGNGYTF
TRBJ2-7,TRBV11-1,TRBD1,-,TGTGCCAGCAGCTTAGAGGGATCGACAGGGGGCCTTAACGAGCAGTACTTC,CASSLEGSTGGLNEQYF
TRBJ2-5,TRBV3-1,TRBD2,-,TGTGCCAGCAGCCAAACTACTAGCGGGGGTCGGGAGACCCAGTACTTC,CASSQTTSGGRETQYF
TRBJ1-2,TRBV3-1,-,-,TGTGCCAGCAGTCAGGACAGTGGAGGGTCCTATGGCTACACCTTC,CASSQDSGGSYGYTF
TRBJ2-2,TRBV12-5,TRBD1,-,TGTGCTAGTGGTCGGACAGGGGCGAGCACCGGGGAGCTGTTTTTT,CASGRTGASTGELFF
TRBJ2-7,TRBV6-1,-,-,TGTGCCAGCAGTGAAAGCGCCCTGGATGGCAAGCAGTACTTC,CASSESALDGKQYF
TRBJ2-3,TRBV30,TRBD1,-,TGTGCCTCCCGGACAGGGAGACCCGAAGATACGCAGTATTTT,CASRTGRPEDTQYF
TRBJ2-3,TRBV29-1,-,-,TGCAGCGTTGACGGTGGGGAAATCACAGATACGCAGTATTTT,CSVDGGEITDTQYF
TRBJ2-1,TRBV18,-,few,TGTGCCAGCTCACCCGGGACTGGCTCAAATGAGCAGTTCTTC,CASSPGTGSNEQFF
TRBJ1-5,TRBV6-5,-,once,TGTGCCGCGAGCGGAAGGGGCAATCAGCCCCAGCATTTT,CAASGRGNQPQHF
TRBJ1-1,TRBV20-1,-,-,TGCAGTGGACAGCCGAACACTGAAGCTTTCTTT,CSGQPNTEAFF
TRBJ1-6,TRBV20-1,-,-,TGCAGTGCTAGAGATCGACGCGGATATAATTCACCCCTCCACTTT,CSARDRRGYNSPLHF
TRBJ2-5,TRBV18,-,-,TGTGCCAGCTCACCACCCCAAGAGACCCAGTACTTC,CASSPPQETQYF
TRBJ1-1,TRBV7-2,-,-,TGTGCCAGCAGCCCAAATTGGGGACGAGAAGCTTTCTTT,CASSPNWGREAFF
TRBJ2-2,TRBV4-2,-,-,TGTGCCAGCAGCCTCGTCCCGGGACTTACCGGGGAGCTGTTTTTT,CASSLVPGLTGELFF
TRBJ1-1,TRBV18,-,few,TGTGCCAGCTCACCATTAGAAAACACTGAAGCTTTCTTT,CASSPLENTEAFF
TRBJ2-1,TRBV30,-,-,TGTGCCTGGGGGCAACGGTCGGATGAGCAGTTCTTC,CAWGQRSDEQFF
TRBJ2-5,TRBV7-9,-,once,TGTGCCAGCAGCTTAAGGCACGGGAGAATCGGGGAGACCCAGTACTTC,CASSLRHGRIGETQYF
TRBJ2-3,TRBV30,-,-,TGTGCCTGGAGTGGGAAGTCCACAGATACGCAGTATTTT,CAWSGKSTDTQYF
TRBJ2-1,TRBV24-1,TRBD2,-,TGTGCCACCAGTGATGTCGGGACTAGCGGGAGCTCCTACAATGAGCAGTTCTTC,CATSDVGTSGSSYNEQFF
TRBJ2-7,TRBV7-9,TRBD1,once,TGTGCCAGCAGCTTACCCAGACAGGGGAAGGACGAGCAGTACTTC,CASSLPRQGKDEQYF
TRBJ2-7,TRBV30,TRBD1,-,TGTGCCTGGAGCGCGTCCGGGACAGGGGCATGGGAGCAGTACTTC,CAWSASGTGAWEQYF